A single sample is the source of the 24 T cell receptor beta chains below, sequenced in a study of regulatory T cells in long-lasting Graves disease. Stated time point: newly diagnosed GD, antithyroid drugs for less than 3 months. Extracted PBMC RNA gave rise to the TCR library. To make TCR beta libraries, researchers used iRepertoire HTBI primers and Arm-PCR of CDR3 regions. TCRdb fed the multiplex PCR reads into MiXCR, producing one record per CDR3 protein. Found here are about 400,000 distinct CDR3 sequences, about 15% of them singletons; the top ten hold about 7.8%. These data also featured in a second study, about T cells in Graves' hyperthyroidism and ophthalmopathy.

Sequenced material: peripheral blood mononuclear cells (PBMCs), taken at new diagnosis, from a patient treated with antithyroid drugs. Receptors originate from a woman in her thirties or forties with Graves disease.

This clonotype was observed many times. This sequence joins TRBV7-8 and TRBJ1-5; TRBD1 is a possible D gene (6 bases). Germline CDR1 is SGHVS and CDR2 is FQNEAQ. This CDR3 is built from 13 residues. V shed 3 bases and J shed 7 bases, with 10 bases lying between them. The CDR3 DNA sequence: TGTGCCAGCAGCTTCCAGGGGTCGCAGCCCCAGCATTTT. It codes for CASSFQGSQPQHF.

The genes are TRBV5-6 and TRBJ2-1; no reliable D call. Germline V lookup: CDR1 SGHDT, CDR2 YYEEEE. V gave up 0 bases and J gave up 2 bases, with 6 bases separating them. The CDR3 consists of 14 residues. The CDR3 nucleotides read TGTGCCAGCAGCTTGGTGGCTACCTACAATGAGCAGTTCTTC. It encodes CASSLVATYNEQFF.

This clonotype appeared a few times. The DNA of the CDR3 is TGTGCCAGCAGCGCCTCGGAGGGACTAGCGGGAGCAGATACGCAGTATTTT. It encodes CASSASEGLAGADTQYF. This chain joins TRBV9 and TRBJ2-3, with 14 bases lining up with TRBD2. The CDR3 is 17 amino acids. Trimming removed 3 bases from V and 4 bases from J; junction bases left unmatched: 7. Germline-derived CDR1 and CDR2 are SGDLS and YYNGEE.

Regarding this clonotype: Mismatch with germline at one junction end may stem from a read error. The V call is TRBV6-1, the J call TRBJ1-2; TRBD1 matches at 8 bases. The CDR3 is 14 amino acids. CDR1 and CDR2 from the germline V gene are MNHNS and SASEGT. The chain's CDR3 is CATTRLDREYGYNF. For the CDR3, the DNA is TGTGCCACCACCCGGTTGGACAGGGAGTATGGCTACAACTTC.

This clonotype has at least ten counts. The chain couples TRBV11-3 to TRBJ2-2; 12 bases fit TRBD2. CDR3 length: 15 amino acids. V was pared by 6 bases and J by 7 bases, with 6 bases of the junction left unmatched. Germline values: CDR1 SGHNT, CDR2 YENEEA. CDR3 bases: TGTGCCAGCAGTACCCGGACTAGCGGGGTCGGGGAGCTGTTTTTT. It translates to CASSTRTSGVGELFF.

CDR3 residues: CSARSEGIPETQYF. In DNA form, the CDR3 reads TGCAGTGCTAGATCCGAGGGCATACCAGAGACCCAGTACTTC. The chain employs TRBV20-1 and TRBJ2-5; possibly TRBD2 for D (5 bases). V was trimmed by 2 bases and J by 4 bases, leaving 14 bases between them. Germline CDR1 is DFQATT and CDR2 is SNEGSKA (reference sequence). The CDR3 totals 14 residues.

V is TRBV30 and J is TRBJ2-3, with D maybe TRBD2 (6 bases). The CDR3 sequence is 15 residues long. Trimming pared 2 bases from V and 0 bases from J, leaving 12 bases between. Germline CDR1 reads GTSNPN; CDR2 reads SVGIG (reference sequence). This CDR3 is CAWSRPGESTDTQYF. In nucleotides, the CDR3 is TGTGCCTGGAGTCGGCCGGGGGAGAGCACAGATACGCAGTATTTT.

In this sample, this clonotype turned up many times. J is TRBJ1-4 and V is TRBV28; weak D call: TRBD1 (5 bases). CDR3 size: 16 residues. Germline V gene sequence: CDR1 MDHEN, CDR2 SYDVKM. V was pared by 6 bases and J by 8 bases, with 22 bases between. In DNA, the CDR3 is TGTGCCAGCAGACACAGGACATACGGCAGGGACGAAAAACTGTTTTTT. It yields the protein CASRHRTYGRDEKLFF. Combining the CDR3 with reference TRBV28 and TRBJ1-4 gives the whole variable domain DVKVTQSSRYLVKRTGEKVFLECVQDMDHENMFWYRQDPGLGLRLIYFSYDVKMKEKGDIPEGYSVSREKKERFSLILESASTNQTSMYLCASRHRTYGRDEKLFFGSGTQLSVL.

This clonotype was counted many times. V is TRBV7-8 and J is TRBJ2-5; no reliable D call. CDR1 is SGHVS, CDR2 FQNEAQ, per germline. CDR3 length: 14 amino acids. Trimming shortened V by 0 bases and J by 0 bases, and 5 bases separated the two germline ends. The CDR3 protein is CASSLARYQETQYF. DNA of the CDR3: TGTGCCAGCAGCTTAGCCCGGTACCAAGAGACCCAGTACTTC. The full variable domain, completed using reference TRBV7-8 and TRBJ2-5, is GAGVSQSPRYKVAKRGQDVALRCDPISGHVSLFWYQQALGQGPEFLTYFQNEAQLDKSGLPSDRFFAERPEGSVSTLKIQRTQQEDSAVYLCASSLARYQETQYFGPGTRLLVL.

This chain connects TRBV11-2 to TRBJ1-6; D is undetermined. Germline loops: CDR1 SGHAT, CDR2 FQNNGV. The CDR3 contains 13 residues. Trimming took off 2 bases at V and 7 bases at J, with 6 bases between the two ends. The CDR3 DNA reads TGTGCCAGCAGCTTAACTCCGAATTCACCCCTCCACTTT. This sequence encodes CASSLTPNSPLHF.

This chain uses TRBV28 with TRBJ2-1; 12 nucleotides agree with TRBD1. Trimming cost V 3 bases and J 6 bases; bases outside gene matches: 3. Germline V lookup: CDR1 MDHEN, CDR2 SYDVKM. The CDR3 covers 15 residues. The CDR3 sequence: CASSFRDRGRNEQFF. As DNA, the CDR3 is TGTGCCAGCAGTTTTAGGGACAGGGGGCGCAATGAGCAGTTCTTC.

This chain uses TRBV14 with TRBJ1-2; possible D gene TRBD1, 6 bases. Deletions cut 4 bases from V and 6 bases from J, with 15 bases between. The germline CDR1 and CDR2 sequences are SGHDN and FVKESK. This CDR3 is built from 14 residues. In DNA form, the CDR3 reads TGTGCCAGCAGCCCACAGGGATTGGGAGATGGCTACACCTTC. This gives the protein CASSPQGLGDGYTF. Using reference TRBV14 and TRBJ1-2 for the parts outside the CDR3, the full variable domain is EAGVTQFPSHSVIEKGQTVTLRCDPISGHDNLYWYRRVMGKEIKFLLHFVKESKQDESGMPNNRFLAERTGGTYSTLKVQPAELEDSGVYFCASSPQGLGDGYTFGSGTRLTVV.

This clonotype came up many times. This chain joins TRBV29-1 and TRBJ2-1; 16 positions match TRBD2. Trimming at V came to 8 bases and at J to 9 bases, leaving 10 bases not matched to a gene. The germline V gene encodes CDR1 SQVTM and CDR2 ANQGSEA. The CDR3 is made up of 15 amino acids. Here the CDR3 reads CSTRGLAGGRLEQFF. CDR3 in DNA: TGCAGCACTCGGGGACTAGCGGGAGGGCGACTTGAGCAGTTCTTC.

This clonotype was observed a few times. The CDR3 sequence is CASSLQGPYSGNTIYF. DNA of the CDR3: TGTGCCAGTAGCCTACAGGGTCCCTACTCTGGAAACACCATATATTTT. The chain recombines TRBV19 with TRBJ1-3; D is possibly TRBD1 (6 bases). The CDR3 sequence is 16 residues long. The V and J ends lost 6 bases and 0 bases respectively, with 15 bases between them. CDR1 and CDR2 (germline): LNHDA, SQIVND (reference sequence). Together with reference TRBV19 and TRBJ1-3, the CDR3 gives the full variable domain: DGGITQSPKYLFRKEGQNVTLSCEQNLNHDAMYWYRQDPGQGLRLIYYSQIVNDFQKGDIAEGYSVSREKKESFPLTVTSAQKNPTAFYLCASSLQGPYSGNTIYFGEGSWLTVV.

This clonotype was detected many times. The chain recombines TRBV11-3 with TRBJ2-7; D is undetermined. V was clipped by 0 bases and J by 2 bases, with 8 bases between them. The CDR3 extends over 14 amino acids. In germline, CDR1 is SGHNT, CDR2 YENEEA. The DNA for the CDR3 is TGTGCCAGCAGCTTAGATCTCGAGCCCTACGAGCAGTACTTC. Amino acid sequence: CASSLDLEPYEQYF.

This clonotype was counted only a few times. J is TRBJ2-3 and V is TRBV20-1, with 11 bases matching TRBD2. V gave up 6 bases and J gave up 5 bases; unmatched junction bases: 10. CDR3 length: 15 residues. Per the germline V gene, CDR1 is DFQATT and CDR2 is SNEGSKA (reference sequence). In DNA form, the CDR3 reads TGCAGTGCCCCCGATAGCGGGAGGGTGCAAGATACGCAGTATTTT. This translates into CSAPDSGRVQDTQYF.

This clonotype showed up many times. This chain joins TRBV28 and TRBJ1-1, with D maybe TRBD1 (6 bases). The ends were cut back, 2 bases at V and 2 bases at J, with 15 bases in the middle. The CDR3 sequence is 16 residues long. Germline values: CDR1 MDHEN, CDR2 SYDVKM. The CDR3 bases are TGTGCCAGCAGTTTAAGGCGAGGGGGACTCAACACTGAAGCTTTCTTT. Residues: CASSLRRGGLNTEAFF.

The genes are TRBV6-2 or TRBV6-3 and TRBJ1-5; weak D call: TRBD1 (5 bases). Germline-derived CDR1 and CDR2 are MNHEY and SVGEGT. The V end lost 5 bases, the J end lost 13 bases, and 15 bases lay between the germline ends. This CDR3 comprises 12 residues. The CDR3 coding sequence is TGTGCCAGCAGTCATCAGGGTTCCCCTCAGCATTTT. As protein: CASSHQGSPQHF.

This clonotype occurred many times. The chain links TRBV6-1 to TRBJ1-1; a weak D match, TRBD1 (5 bases). Germline V gives CDR1 MNHNS, CDR2 SASEGT. CDR3 length equals 14 residues. V lost 10 bases to trimming and J lost 1 base, with 16 bases between them. CDR3 coding DNA: TGTGCCACCTGCTCCAGGGCCTCGAACACTGAAGCTTTCTTT. Translated, it gives CATCSRASNTEAFF.

This clonotype was picked up many times. V is TRBV20-1 and J is TRBJ2-7; tentatively, D is TRBD2 (6 bases). Per the germline V gene, CDR1 is DFQATT and CDR2 is SNEGSKA (reference sequence). V dropped 2 bases and J dropped 2 bases, with 19 bases sitting between them. The CDR3 contains 16 residues. As DNA, the CDR3 is TGCAGTGCTAGAAAGACTCTAGCGAAGAGGACCTACGAGCAGTACTTC. Protein product: CSARKTLAKRTYEQYF.

This clonotype was counted ten times or more. J is TRBJ2-1 and V is TRBV24-1; 11 bases line up with TRBD2. Losses at the gene ends were 1 base for V and 9 bases for J; bases not matched to a gene: 4. The CDR3 is 15 amino acids. Per the germline V gene, CDR1 is KGHDR and CDR2 is SFDVKD. CDR3 bases: TGTGCCACCAGTGATTTAACTAGCGGGAGCGGTGAGCAGTTCTTC. Translation: CATSDLTSGSGEQFF.

There are a few counts of this clonotype. J is TRBJ2-1 and V is TRBV4-1, with no clear D. V gave up 0 bases and J gave up 6 bases, with 9 bases separating them. The CDR3 length is 14 residues. Germline V CDR1 and CDR2: MGHRA, YSYEKL. Written as DNA, the CDR3 is TGCGCCAGCAGCCAAGATCGGCGGAGCAATGAGCAGTTCTTC. Its protein is CASSQDRRSNEQFF.

J is TRBJ2-5 and V is TRBV7-2; no definite D call. Germline V gives CDR1 SGHTA, CDR2 FQGNSA. This CDR3 is 14 amino acids long. The V and J ends lost 5 bases and 4 bases respectively, with 14 bases between them. In DNA, the CDR3 is TGTGCCAGCAGCATAGGGCGTGGGCCAGAGACCCAGTACTTC. Its protein is CASSIGRGPETQYF.

Many counts were recorded for this clonotype. The chain joins TRBV7-9 to TRBJ2-1, with TRBD2 matching 11 bases. The ends lost 5 bases at V and 6 bases at J; junction bases unmatched: 6. CDR3 size: 15 residues. Per the germline V gene, CDR1 is SEHNR and CDR2 is FQNEAQ (reference sequence). This chain's CDR3 is CASSLISGRANEQFF. Here the CDR3 DNA reads TGTGCCAGCAGCCTTATTAGCGGGAGGGCCAATGAGCAGTTCTTC.